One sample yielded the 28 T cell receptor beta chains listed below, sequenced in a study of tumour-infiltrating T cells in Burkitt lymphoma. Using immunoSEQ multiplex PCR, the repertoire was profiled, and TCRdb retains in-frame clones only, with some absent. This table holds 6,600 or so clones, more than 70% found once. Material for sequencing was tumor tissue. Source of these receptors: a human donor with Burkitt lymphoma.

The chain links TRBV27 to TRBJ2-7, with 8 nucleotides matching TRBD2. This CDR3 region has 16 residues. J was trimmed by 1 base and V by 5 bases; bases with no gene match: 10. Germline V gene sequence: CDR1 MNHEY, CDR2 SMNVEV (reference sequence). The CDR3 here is CASSLYTGGASYEQYF. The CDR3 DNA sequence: TGTGCCAGCAGTCTGTACACCGGGGGGGCATCCTACGAGCAGTACTTC.

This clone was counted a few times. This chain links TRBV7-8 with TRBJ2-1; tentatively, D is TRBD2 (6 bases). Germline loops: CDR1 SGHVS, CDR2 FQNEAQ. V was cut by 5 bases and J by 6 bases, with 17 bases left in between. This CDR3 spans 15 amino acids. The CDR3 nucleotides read TGTGCCAGCAGCCCGGAGGGACGGATCCCCAATGAGCAGTTCTTC. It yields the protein CASSPEGRIPNEQFF.

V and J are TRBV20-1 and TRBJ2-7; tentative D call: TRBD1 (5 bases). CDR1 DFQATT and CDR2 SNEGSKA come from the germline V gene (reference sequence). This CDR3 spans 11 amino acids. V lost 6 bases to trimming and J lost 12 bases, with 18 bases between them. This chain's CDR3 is CSADTGIRRYF. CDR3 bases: TGCAGTGCGGACACCGGTATCCGGAGGTACTTC.

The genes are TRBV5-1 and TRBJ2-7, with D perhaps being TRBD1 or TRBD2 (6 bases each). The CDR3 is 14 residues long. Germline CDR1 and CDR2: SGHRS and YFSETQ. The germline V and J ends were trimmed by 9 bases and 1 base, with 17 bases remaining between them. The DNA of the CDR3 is TGCGCCACCGCTAGGCTAGGGGGGTCCTACGAGCAGTACTTC. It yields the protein CATARLGGSYEQYF.

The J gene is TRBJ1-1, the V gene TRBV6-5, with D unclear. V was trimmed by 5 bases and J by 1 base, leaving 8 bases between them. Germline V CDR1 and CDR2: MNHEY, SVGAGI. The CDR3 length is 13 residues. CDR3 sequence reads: CASSKDKNTEAFF. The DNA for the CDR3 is TGTGCCAGCAGTAAAGATAAGAACACTGAAGCTTTCTTT.

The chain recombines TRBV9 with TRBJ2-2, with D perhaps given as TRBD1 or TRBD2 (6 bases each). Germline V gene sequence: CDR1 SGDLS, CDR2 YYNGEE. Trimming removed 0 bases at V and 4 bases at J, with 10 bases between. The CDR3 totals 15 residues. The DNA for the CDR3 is TGTGCCAGCAGCGTAGGGAGGGGGAGCACCGGGGAGCTGTTTTTT. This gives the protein CASSVGRGSTGELFF.

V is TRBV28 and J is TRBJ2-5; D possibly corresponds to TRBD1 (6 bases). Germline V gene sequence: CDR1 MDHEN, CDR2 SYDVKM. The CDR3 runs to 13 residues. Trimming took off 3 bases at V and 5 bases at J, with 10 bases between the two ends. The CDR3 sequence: CASSFGQIETQYF. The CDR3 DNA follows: TGTGCCAGCAGTTTTGGACAGATCGAGACCCAGTACTTC. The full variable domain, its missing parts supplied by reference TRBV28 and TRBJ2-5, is DVKVTQSSRYLVKRTGEKVFLECVQDMDHENMFWYRQDPGLGLRLIYFSYDVKMKEKGDIPEGYSVSREKKERFSLILESASTNQTSMYLCASSFGQIETQYFGPGTRLLVL.

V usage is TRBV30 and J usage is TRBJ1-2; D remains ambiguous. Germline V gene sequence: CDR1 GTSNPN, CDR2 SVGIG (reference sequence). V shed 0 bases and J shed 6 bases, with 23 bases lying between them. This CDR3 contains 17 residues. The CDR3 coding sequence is TGTGCCTGGAGTGTAATCATAGGTACGGCCAGAAGGGATGGCTACACCTTC. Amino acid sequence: CAWSVIIGTARRDGYTF.

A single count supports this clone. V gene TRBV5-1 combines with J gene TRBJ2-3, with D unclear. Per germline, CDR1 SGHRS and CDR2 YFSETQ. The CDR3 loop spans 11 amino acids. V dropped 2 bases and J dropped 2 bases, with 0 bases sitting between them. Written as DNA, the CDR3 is TGCGCCAGCAGCTTCACAGATACGCAGTATTTT. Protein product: CASSFTDTQYF.

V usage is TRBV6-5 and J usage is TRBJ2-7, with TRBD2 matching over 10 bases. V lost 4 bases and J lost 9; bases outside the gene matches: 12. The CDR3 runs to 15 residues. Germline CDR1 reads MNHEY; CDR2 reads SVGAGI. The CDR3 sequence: CASSFSGTSATGQYF. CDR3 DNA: TGTGCCAGCAGTTTCTCCGGGACTAGCGCCACCGGGCAGTACTTC.

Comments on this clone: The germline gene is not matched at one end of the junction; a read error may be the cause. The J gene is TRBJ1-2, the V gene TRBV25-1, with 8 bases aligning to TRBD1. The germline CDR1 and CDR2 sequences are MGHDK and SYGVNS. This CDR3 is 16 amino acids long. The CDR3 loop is CANSEADRGMGSGYTF. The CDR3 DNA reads TGTGCCAACAGTGAAGCCGACAGGGGAATGGGAAGTGGCTACACCTTC.

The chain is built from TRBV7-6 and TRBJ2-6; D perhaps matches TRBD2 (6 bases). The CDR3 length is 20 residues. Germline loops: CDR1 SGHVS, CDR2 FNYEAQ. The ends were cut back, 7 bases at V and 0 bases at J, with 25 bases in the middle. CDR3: CASTKYYGDGTLSGANVLTF. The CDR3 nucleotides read TGTGCCAGCACCAAGTACTATGGTGACGGGACTCTCTCTGGGGCCAACGTCCTGACTTTC. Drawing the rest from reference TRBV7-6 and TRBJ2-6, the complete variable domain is GAGVSQSPRYKVTKRGQDVALRCDPISGHVSLYWYRQALGQGPEFLTYFNYEAQQDKSGLPNDRFSAERPEGSISTLTIQRTEQRDSAMYRCASTKYYGDGTLSGANVLTFGAGSRLTVL.

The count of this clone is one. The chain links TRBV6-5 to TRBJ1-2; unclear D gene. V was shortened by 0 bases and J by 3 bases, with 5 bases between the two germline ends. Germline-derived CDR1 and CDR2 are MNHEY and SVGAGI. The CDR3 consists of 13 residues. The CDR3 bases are TGTGCCAGCAGTTACTCGGCAGACTATGGCTACACCTTC. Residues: CASSYSADYGYTF.

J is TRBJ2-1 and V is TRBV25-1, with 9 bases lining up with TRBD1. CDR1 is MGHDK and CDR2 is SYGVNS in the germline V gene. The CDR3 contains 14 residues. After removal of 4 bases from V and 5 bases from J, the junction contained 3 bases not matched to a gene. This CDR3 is CASSAGQGHNEQFF. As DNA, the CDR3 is TGTGCCAGCAGTGCAGGACAGGGGCACAATGAGCAGTTCTTC.

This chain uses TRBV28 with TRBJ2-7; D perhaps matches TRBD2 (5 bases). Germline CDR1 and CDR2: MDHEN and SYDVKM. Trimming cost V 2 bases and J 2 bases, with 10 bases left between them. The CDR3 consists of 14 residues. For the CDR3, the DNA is TGTGCCAGCAGTTTACCCCTAGCCCCCTACGAGCAGTACTTC. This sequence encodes CASSLPLAPYEQYF.

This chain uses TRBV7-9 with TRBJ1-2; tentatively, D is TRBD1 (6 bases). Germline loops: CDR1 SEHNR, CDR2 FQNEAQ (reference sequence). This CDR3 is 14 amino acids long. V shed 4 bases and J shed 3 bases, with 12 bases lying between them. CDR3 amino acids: CASSSNRDYYGYTF. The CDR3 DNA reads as TGTGCCAGCAGCTCCAACAGGGACTACTATGGCTACACCTTC.

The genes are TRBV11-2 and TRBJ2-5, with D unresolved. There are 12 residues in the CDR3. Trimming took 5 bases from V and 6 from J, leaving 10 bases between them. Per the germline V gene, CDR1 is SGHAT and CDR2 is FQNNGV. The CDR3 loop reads CASSPNSQTQYF. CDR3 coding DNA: TGTGCCAGCAGCCCAAACAGTCAGACCCAGTACTTC.

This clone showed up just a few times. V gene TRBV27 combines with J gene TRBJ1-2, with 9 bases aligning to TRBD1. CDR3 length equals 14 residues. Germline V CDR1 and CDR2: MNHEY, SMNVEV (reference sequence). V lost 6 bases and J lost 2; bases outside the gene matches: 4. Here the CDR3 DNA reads TGTGCCAGCAGGACACAGGGGGCGAACTATGGCTACACCTTC. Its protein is CASRTQGANYGYTF.

CDR3 region: CSAETGWAEAFF. The CDR3 nucleotides are TGCAGCGCGGAGACAGGGTGGGCTGAAGCTTTCTTT. V usage is TRBV29-1 and J usage is TRBJ1-1; 7 bases are shared with TRBD1. The CDR3 length is 12 residues. V lost 7 bases and J lost 6; bases outside the gene matches: 8. The germline V gene encodes CDR1 SQVTM and CDR2 ANQGSEA.

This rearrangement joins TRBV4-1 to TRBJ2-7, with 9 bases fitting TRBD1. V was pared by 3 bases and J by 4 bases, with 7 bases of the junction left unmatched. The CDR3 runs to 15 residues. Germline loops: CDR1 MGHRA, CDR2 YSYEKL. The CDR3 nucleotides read TGCGCCAGCAGCCACTCGGGACAGGGAAGGTACGAGCAGTACTTC. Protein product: CASSHSGQGRYEQYF.

CDR3: CATSRPGQGAPLSAETQYF. The CDR3 DNA is TGTGCCACCAGCAGACCTGGACAGGGGGCACCATTATCGGCAGAGACCCAGTACTTC. The rearrangement joins TRBV15 to TRBJ2-5; TRBD1 matches 11 bases. The J segment lost 4 bases and the V segment lost 2 bases, leaving 15 bases of the junction unmatched. This CDR3 has 19 residues. CDR1 LNHNV and CDR2 YYDKDF come from the germline V gene (reference sequence).

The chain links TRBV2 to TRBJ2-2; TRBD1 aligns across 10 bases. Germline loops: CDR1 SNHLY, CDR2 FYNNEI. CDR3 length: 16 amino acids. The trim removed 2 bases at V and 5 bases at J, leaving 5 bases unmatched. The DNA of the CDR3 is TGTGCCAGCAGTGAAACGGGACAGGGGAAGACCGGGGAGCTGTTTTTT. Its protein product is CASSETGQGKTGELFF.

The CDR3 loop reads CAITQSAASGANVLTF. CDR3 nucleotide sequence: TGTGCCATCACTCAATCAGCGGCGTCTGGGGCCAACGTCCTGACTTTC. The V and J genes are TRBV10-3 and TRBJ2-6; D might be TRBD2 (5 bases). CDR3 length: 16 amino acids. Between the trimmed V and J ends, which lost 7 bases and 1 base, there was a span of 14 bases. Germline CDR1 and CDR2: ENHRY and SYGVKD.

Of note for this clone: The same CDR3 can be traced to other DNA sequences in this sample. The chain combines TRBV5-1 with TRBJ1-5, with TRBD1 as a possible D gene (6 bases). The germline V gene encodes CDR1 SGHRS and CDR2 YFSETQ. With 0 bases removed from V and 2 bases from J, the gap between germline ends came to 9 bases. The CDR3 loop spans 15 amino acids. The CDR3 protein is CASSLEAGGNQPQHF. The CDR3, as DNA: TGCGCCAGCAGCTTGGAGGCAGGGGGCAATCAGCCCCAGCATTTT.

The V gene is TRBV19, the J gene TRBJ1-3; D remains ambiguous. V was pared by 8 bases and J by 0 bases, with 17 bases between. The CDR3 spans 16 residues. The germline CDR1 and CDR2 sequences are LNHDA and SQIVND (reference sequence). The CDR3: CASGTEYLFSGNTIYF. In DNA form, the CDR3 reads TGTGCCAGTGGTACAGAATATCTCTTCTCTGGAAACACCATATATTTT.

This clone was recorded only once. CDR3 sequence: CASSPSGSTGELFF. CDR3 nucleotides: TGCGCCAGCAGCCCGAGCGGGAGCACCGGGGAGCTGTTTTTT. V gene TRBV5-1 combines with J gene TRBJ2-2; 8 nucleotides agree with TRBD2. Germline assignment: CDR1 SGHRS and CDR2 YFSETQ. The CDR3 is 14 amino acids. V was pared by 4 bases and J by 4 bases, with 3 bases of the junction left unmatched.

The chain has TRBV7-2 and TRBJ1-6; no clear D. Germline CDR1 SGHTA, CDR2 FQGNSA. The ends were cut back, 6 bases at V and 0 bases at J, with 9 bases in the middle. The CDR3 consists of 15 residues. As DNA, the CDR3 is TGTGCCAGCAGGACCGAGAGCTCCTATAATTCACCCCTCCACTTT. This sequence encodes CASRTESSYNSPLHF.

DNA for the CDR3: TGTGCCAGCAGCCCCCGAGCGGGGCGCACCGGGGAGCTGTTTTTT. Translating it yields CASSPRAGRTGELFF. The chain links TRBV9 to TRBJ2-2; 7 nucleotides agree with TRBD2. In germline, CDR1 is SGDLS, CDR2 YYNGEE. Losses at the gene ends were 4 bases for V and 4 bases for J; bases not matched to a gene: 7. This CDR3 contains 15 residues. The entire variable domain, with the rest obtained from reference TRBV9 and TRBJ2-2, is as follows: DSGVTQTPKHLITATGQRVTLRCSPRSGDLSVYWYQQSLDQGLQFLIQYYNGEERAKGNILERFSAQQFPDLHSELNLSSLELGDSALYFCASSPRAGRTGELFFGEGSRLTVL.